This T cell receptor beta chain came from a study of blood T cell repertoires in COVID-19. The wider study: Both acute and convalescent COVID-19 samples were obtained from the United States, Italy and Spain.

CDR3 length: 17 residues. CDR1 is MGHRA and CDR2 is YSYEKL in the germline V gene. The ends were cut back, 2 bases at V and 4 bases at J, with 18 bases in the middle. In the authors' methods: Reference gene primer amplification gave estimated nucleated cell counts. Only in-frame clones appear in the TCRdb table, and some are missing; sequencing was by immunoSEQ multiplex PCR. That table is the source of V, J and clone size, and D and trimming were worked out from the DNA. This table has fewer than 150,000 clones, 85% to 90% appearing once. The sample was peripheral blood. This chain links TRBV4-1 with TRBJ2-1; D is possibly TRBD1 (6 bases). The sequence was obtained from a woman between 35 and 50 years old with acute or convalescent COVID-19. CDR3 nucleotides: TGCGCCAGCAGCCAAACTCCGGGTCAGGGGATTTACAATGAGCAGTTCTTC. Translated: CASSQTPGQGIYNEQFF.